The 18 T cell receptor beta chains below were found in one sample sequenced in a study of T cell responses to AZD1222 COVID-19 vaccine. Using immunoSEQ multiplex PCR, the repertoire was profiled, and TCRdb retains in-frame clones only, with some absent. This repertoire shows about 190,000 clones, over 70% found once; its top ten account for 2.5% to 3%. Material: peripheral blood, obtained on day 0 of MenACWY control vaccination. The origin of the receptors is an adult in good health.

V usage is TRBV27 and J usage is TRBJ2-7; 15 nucleotides match TRBD2. The CDR3 is made up of 15 amino acids. V shed 7 bases and J 1 base; nucleotides not matched to a gene: 2. From germline, CDR1 is MNHEY and CDR2 SMNVEV (reference sequence). CDR3 sequence (DNA): TGTGCCAGCAAGGGACTAGCGGGAGGTTCCTACGAGCAGTACTTC. Encoded protein: CASKGLAGGSYEQYF.

The V gene is TRBV19, the J gene TRBJ2-5, with a possible D match to TRBD1 (5 bases). The V and J ends lost 2 bases and 2 bases respectively, with 12 bases between them. This CDR3 comprises 15 residues. Germline CDR1 reads LNHDA; CDR2 reads SQIVND (reference sequence). The CDR3 bases are TGTGCCAGTAGTATAAGTGGGGCGGTACAAGAGACCCAGTACTTC. Its protein product is CASSISGAVQETQYF.

The rearrangement uses TRBV18 and TRBJ1-1, with D possibly TRBD1 on 6 matching bases. V was pared by 3 bases and J by 5 bases, with 13 bases between. The germline V gene has CDR1 KGHSH and CDR2 LQKENI. The CDR3 runs to 14 residues. Here the CDR3 reads CASSPTGGETEAFF. CDR3 coding DNA: TGTGCCAGCTCACCCACCGGGGGCGAGACTGAAGCTTTCTTT.

This chain connects TRBV30 to TRBJ2-5; D is perhaps TRBD1 or TRBD2 (5 bases each). CDR1 is GTSNPN, CDR2 SVGIG, per germline (reference sequence). V lost 4 bases and J 6 bases, leaving 12 bases between the germline ends. The CDR3 loop spans 12 amino acids. CDR3 loop: CAWTGPGKTQYF. CDR3 coding DNA: TGTGCCTGGACAGGGCCGGGAAAGACCCAGTACTTC.

This clone has only a few counts. This chain uses TRBV6-5 with TRBJ1-1; the match to TRBD1 covers 8 bases. The J segment lost 10 bases and the V segment lost 6 bases, leaving 4 bases of the junction unmatched. CDR3 length: 11 residues. Germline CDR1 and CDR2: MNHEY and SVGAGI. CDR3 loop: CASRWTGPAFF. The CDR3 DNA sequence: TGTGCCAGCAGGTGGACAGGGCCAGCTTTCTTT.

This clone occurred a few times. In nucleotides, the CDR3 is TGTGCCAGCGTGGACAGGGGGAGCACAGATACGCAGTATTTT. This encodes CASVDRGSTDTQYF. The genes are TRBV7-2 and TRBJ2-3, with 10 bases matching TRBD1. CDR3 size: 14 residues. Trimming removed 8 bases from V and 0 bases from J; junction bases left unmatched: 2. Germline CDR1 reads SGHTA; CDR2 reads FQGNSA.

This clone was recorded once. This sequence joins TRBV3-1 (or the pseudogene TRBV3-2) and TRBJ2-5, with 7 positions matching TRBD2. The CDR3 covers 16 residues. V lost 7 bases, J lost 3 bases, and 14 bases stayed unmatched. Germline V gives CDR1 LGHDT, CDR2 YNNKEL (reference sequence). The CDR3 DNA reads as TGTGCCAGCAACCACGGACTAGAACCCAGCAAAGAGACCCAGTACTTC. It is translated as CASNHGLEPSKETQYF.

The V gene is TRBV28, the J gene TRBJ1-1; possibly TRBD1 for D (6 bases). Germline CDR1 reads MDHEN; CDR2 reads SYDVKM. V gave up 3 bases and J gave up 1 base, with 9 bases separating them. The CDR3 has 14 amino acids. CDR3 bases: TGTGCCAGCAGTTTGGGGGCACAGAACACTGAAGCTTTCTTT. This translates into CASSLGAQNTEAFF.

This sequence joins TRBV28 and TRBJ1-2; no firm D call. V lost 5 bases and J lost 8, with 18 bases in between. CDR1 and CDR2 (germline): MDHEN, SYDVKM. The CDR3 totals 14 residues. CDR3 sequence (DNA): TGTGCCAGCAGTAGGTCAGGTGGGATGGACGGCTACACCTTC. Its protein is CASSRSGGMDGYTF.

The chain has TRBV4-1 and TRBJ1-5; possible D gene TRBD1, 5 bases. From germline, CDR1 is MGHRA and CDR2 YSYEKL. The CDR3 is made up of 18 amino acids. Trimming took off 3 bases at V and 7 bases at J, with 25 bases between the two ends. The CDR3 region has the DNA TGCGCCAGCAGCCACGCGGGGGAGGTCTATCAGGCCCGGCAGCCCCAGCATTTT. As protein: CASSHAGEVYQARQPQHF.

The chain has TRBV6-5 and TRBJ2-7, with D perhaps TRBD1 (5 bases). This CDR3 spans 15 amino acids. Trimming took 6 bases from V and 0 from J, leaving 15 bases between them. Germline V gene sequence: CDR1 MNHEY, CDR2 SVGAGI. The CDR3 DNA reads TGTGCCAGCAGCCCGTGGCAGGGATCCTCCTACGAGCAGTACTTC. Its translation is CASSPWQGSSYEQYF.

The V call is TRBV6-6, the J call TRBJ1-4; no clear D gene. The V gene lost 5 bases and the J gene lost 3 bases, with 7 bases spanning the gap. CDR1 MNHNY and CDR2 SVGAGI come from the germline V gene (reference sequence). The CDR3 has 13 amino acids. The CDR3 here is CASSKQPNEKLFF. CDR3 coding DNA: TGTGCCAGCAGTAAACAGCCTAATGAAAAACTGTTTTTT.

This chain uses TRBV5-8 with TRBJ1-2; 7 bases match TRBD1. CDR3 length: 16 amino acids. Germline CDR1 reads SGHTS; CDR2 reads YDEGEE. V trimming: 4 bases; J trimming: 0 bases; junction bases outside the gene matches: 9. CDR3 protein: CASSPGGDRPNYGYTF. Here the CDR3 DNA reads TGTGCCAGCAGCCCGGGGGGGGACAGACCTAACTATGGCTACACCTTC.

The rearrangement uses TRBV28 and TRBJ1-2, with TRBD1 matching over 7 bases. Germline trimming cut 6 bases from V and 7 bases from J; bases unmatched to any gene: 8. From germline, CDR1 is MDHEN and CDR2 SYDVKM. The CDR3 contains 13 residues. CDR3 loop: CASSSQGDSGYTF. In DNA, the CDR3 is TGTGCCAGCAGCAGTCAGGGGGACAGTGGCTACACCTTC.

The table lists this clone with a count of one. The V call is TRBV9, the J call TRBJ2-2; D unclear. CDR1 is SGDLS and CDR2 is YYNGEE in the germline V gene. The CDR3 contains 13 residues. V was trimmed by 0 bases and J by 7 bases, leaving 7 bases between them. The CDR3 DNA is TGTGCCAGCAGCGTAGCTCTGGACGGGGAGCTGTTTTTT. As protein: CASSVALDGELFF.

The chain couples TRBV7-9 to TRBJ2-7; D gene uncertain. Per the germline V gene, CDR1 is SEHNR and CDR2 is FQNEAQ (reference sequence). The CDR3 has 13 amino acids. V lost 1 base and J lost 3, with 7 bases in between. In DNA form, the CDR3 reads TGTGCCAGCAGCTTAGGCGCTAGCTACGAGCAGTACTTC. It yields the protein CASSLGASYEQYF.

The chain has TRBV5-5 and TRBJ1-1; D remains ambiguous. Germline CDR1 reads SGHKS; CDR2 reads YYEKEE (reference sequence). Trimming pared 4 bases from V and 7 bases from J, leaving 11 bases between. This CDR3 spans 12 amino acids. The CDR3 sequence: CASSVTPFEAFF. The CDR3 nucleotides read TGTGCCAGCAGCGTTACACCCTTTGAAGCTTTCTTT.

This clone came up once. This rearrangement joins TRBV2 to TRBJ1-3; possible D gene TRBD1, 6 bases. The germline gives CDR1 SNHLY, CDR2 FYNNEI. The ends were cut back, 0 bases at V and 0 bases at J, with 12 bases in the middle. This CDR3 contains 17 residues. The CDR3 nucleotides read TGTGCCAGCAGTGAAGCTGAGGCAGGGGCCTCTGGAAACACCATATATTTT. This codes for CASSEAEAGASGNTIYF.